This is a list of T cell receptor beta chains from one sample in a study of T cells in Graves' hyperthyroidism and ophthalmopathy. TCRdb independently ran MiXCR on the multiplex PCR reads; one entry per CDR3 protein. The table lists over 300,000 distinct CDR3 sequences, roughly an eighth of them singletons. The sequencing sample was made of blood. The receptors originated from a woman between 40 and 50 years old with Graves' ophthalmopathy. CDR3s include the opening cysteine and the closing phenylalanine or tryptophan. A D gene is named only where the DNA matches it firmly. Some rows have no size entry. The others give once, few or many, or a class for an expanded clone.

TRBV6-1,TRBJ1-1,many,-,TGTGCCACCGAGACGGGGAACACTGAAGCTTTCTTT,CATETGNTEAFF
TRBV4-1,TRBJ2-7,many,-,TGCGCCAGCAGCCAAGTTAGCGCCTACGAGCAGTACTTC,CASSQVSAYEQYF
TRBV2,TRBJ1-3,many,-,TGTGCCAGCAGTGGAGGTTTCTCTGGAAACACCATATATTTT,CASSGGFSGNTIYF
TRBV6-5,TRBJ1-2,-,-,TGTGCCAGCAGTTACTCGAGTAAGGGATTGGGTGGCTACACCTTC,CASSYSSKGLGGYTF
TRBV19,TRBJ2-2,few,-,TGTGCCAGTAATCGGGGAGGAAGTTGGGGGGAGCTGTTTTTT,CASNRGGSWGELFF
TRBV6-1,TRBJ2-3,few,TRBD2,TGTGCCAGCAGACCAGCGGGGGGTCGCACAGATACGCAGTATTTT,CASRPAGGRTDTQYF
TRBV6-5,TRBJ1-4,once,TRBD1,TGTGCCAGCAGTTACTCGGGACAGACAAATGAAAAACTGTTTTTT,CASSYSGQTNEKLFF
TRBV5-1,TRBJ1-2,many,TRBD1,TGCGCCAGCAGCTTGGCCATTACGGGACAGGGGGCGCAAAGTGGCTACACCTTC,CASSLAITGQGAQSGYTF
TRBV6-1,TRBJ2-3,-,TRBD1,TGTGCCAGCACCACGGGACAGCTCTCAGATACGCAGTATTTT,CASTTGQLSDTQYF
TRBV3-1,TRBJ1-2,-,-,TGTGCCAGCAGCCAACTTAACAACGGACGGTCTCACACCTTC,CASSQLNNGRSHTF
TRBV20-1,TRBJ1-1,-,-,TGCAGTGCTAGAGAACAGGGTACCATGAACACTGAAGCTTTCTTT,CSAREQGTMNTEAFF
TRBV29-1,TRBJ2-5,-,TRBD2,TGCAGCGTTGAAGACGGGGGGAAGACCCAGTACTTC,CSVEDGGKTQYF
TRBV5-4,TRBJ2-3,-,TRBD2,TGTGCCAGCTCTGGGGCGGGAGTATCCGGAGTGGATACGCAGTATTTT,CASSGAGVSGVDTQYF
TRBV7-9,TRBJ2-1,many,TRBD1,TGTGCCAGCAGCTTCCCCCCGAAGACAGGGCGTCCCTACAATGAGCAGTTCTTC,CASSFPPKTGRPYNEQFF
TRBV6-6,TRBJ1-3,few,-,TGTGCCAGCAGTTACAAGGGGCCCGATGGAAACACCATATATTTT,CASSYKGPDGNTIYF
TRBV7-9,TRBJ1-1,many,-,TGTGCCAGCAGCTTAGGAGCATATGAAGCTTTCTTT,CASSLGAYEAFF
TRBV20-1,TRBJ1-5,-,-,TGCAGTGCTAGGGGGGGGGATTATATGCCCCAGCATTTT,CSARGGDYMPQHF
TRBV7-9,TRBJ2-5,many,TRBD2,TGTGCCAGCAGCACGGGACTAGCGGGGGAAGAGACCCAGTACTTC,CASSTGLAGEETQYF
TRBV6-2/TRBV6-3,TRBJ2-2,many,TRBD1,TGTGCCAGCAGAGAAGGGGGCGCGAACACCGGGGAGCTGTTTTTT,CASREGGANTGELFF
TRBV14,TRBJ2-3,many,-,TGTGCCAGCAGCCAAGAACCGGACCGCCGAAACACAGATACGCAGTATTTT,CASSQEPDRRNTDTQYF
TRBV5-1,TRBJ1-1,few,-,TGCGCCAGCAGCTTGGCGCCGCTGACCGATCCACCGCTTACGAACACTGAAGCTTTCTTT,CASSLAPLTDPPLTNTEAFF
TRBV15,TRBJ1-3,-,-,TGTGCCACCAGCAGAGACCCAGCCAGTTGGCTAAACACCATATATTTT,CATSRDPASWLNTIYF
TRBV20-1,TRBJ2-5,-,TRBD2,TGCAGTGCTAGCCCCCTAGCGGGAGGGAGGCAAGAGACCCAGTACTTC,CSASPLAGGRQETQYF
TRBV20-1,TRBJ2-1,-,TRBD2,TGCAGTGCTAGAGTTTATGCGGGAGTGTCTAATGAGCAGCTCTTC,CSARVYAGVSNEQLF
TRBV7-9,TRBJ1-5,few,-,TGTGCCAGCAGCTTGCAGGGCCGGGGGCAGCCCCAGCATTTT,CASSLQGRGQPQHF
TRBV11-2,TRBJ1-2,few,TRBD1,TGTGCCAGCAGCTTATTAGGGGGCTTGGGCTACACCTTC,CASSLLGGLGYTF
TRBV2,TRBJ1-1,many,TRBD1,TGTGCCAGCGATGTCAACAGGGGATGGACTGAAGCTTTCTTT,CASDVNRGWTEAFF
TRBV2,TRBJ2-3,many,-,TGTGCCAGCAGTGTGGGAGGCGGACGCACAGATACGCAGTATTTT,CASSVGGGRTDTQYF